The 25 T cell receptor beta chains below come from one sample, sequenced in a study of blood T cell repertoires in COVID-19. TCRdb keeps only in-frame clones here, not all; method: immunoSEQ multiplex PCR. The sample has a few hundred thousand clones, 89% seen once. Sample: peripheral blood. Receptors originate from a woman aged 25 to 39 with COVID-19, enrolled during active disease.

J is TRBJ2-1 and V is TRBV11-3; D gene uncertain. The CDR3 contains 13 residues. Germline assignment: CDR1 SGHNT and CDR2 YENEEA. The V end lost 1 base, the J end lost 7 bases, and 8 bases lay between the germline ends. CDR3 sequence reads: CASSLVVQNEQFF. CDR3 nucleotides: TGTGCCAGCAGCTTAGTTGTACAGAATGAGCAGTTCTTC.

In its sample, this clone was seen a few times. The gene calls are TRBV11-2 and TRBJ2-7; TRBD2 agrees at 9 bases. V was pared by 0 bases and J by 4 bases, with 4 bases of the junction left unmatched. The CDR3 covers 15 residues. Germline V gene lookup returns CDR1 SGHAT and CDR2 FQNNGV. The CDR3 loop reads CASSLDSLAGYEQYV. The CDR3 DNA reads TGTGCCAGCAGCTTAGATTCTCTAGCGGGGTACGAGCAGTACGTC.

The rearrangement joins TRBV6-5 to TRBJ2-2; D is unresolved. CDR3 size: 13 residues. V was clipped by 7 bases and J by 4 bases, with 10 bases between them. Germline V gene sequence: CDR1 MNHEY, CDR2 SVGAGI. CDR3 region: CASIGFFTGELFF. Written as DNA, the CDR3 is TGTGCCAGCATCGGGTTTTTCACCGGGGAGCTGTTTTTT.

The J gene is TRBJ2-2, the V gene TRBV10-1, with D perhaps matching TRBD2 (7 bases). Germline V gene lookup returns CDR1 WNHNN and CDR2 SYGVQD (reference sequence). Trimming cost V 0 bases and J 7 bases, with 9 bases left between them. This CDR3 comprises 14 residues. The CDR3, as DNA: TGCGCCAGCAGTGAGTCGGGGGGGCACGGGGAGCTGTTTTTT. It specifies CASSESGGHGELFF.

The chain links TRBV19 to TRBJ2-7; no firm D call. In germline, CDR1 is LNHDA, CDR2 SQIVND (reference sequence). Trimming took off 4 bases at V and 2 bases at J, with 15 bases between the two ends. The CDR3 extends over 15 amino acids. CDR3 bases: TGTGCCAGTAGTACGGGTCTAGTCTCCCCCTACGAGCAGTACGTC. It codes for CASSTGLVSPYEQYV.

This chain connects TRBV2 to TRBJ2-7, with 9 bases aligning to TRBD1. In germline, CDR1 is SNHLY, CDR2 FYNNEI. With 0 bases clipped from V and 7 bases from J, the junction kept 1 base outside the gene matches. The CDR3 loop spans 13 amino acids. CDR3 in amino acids: CASSEAGTGEQYV. CDR3 DNA: TGTGCCAGCAGTGAAGCGGGGACAGGGGAGCAGTACGTC.

This chain links TRBV2 with TRBJ1-1; weak D call: TRBD1 (6 bases). V lost 5 bases and J 3 bases, leaving 10 bases between the germline ends. The germline gives CDR1 SNHLY, CDR2 FYNNEI. This CDR3 contains 13 residues. CDR3 sequence (DNA): TGTGCCAGCAGTATTCAGGGGCACACTGAAGCTTTCTTT. This encodes CASSIQGHTEAFF.

V is TRBV10-1 and J is TRBJ1-4; D may be TRBD1 (5 bases). Germline loops: CDR1 WNHNN, CDR2 SYGVQD (reference sequence). The CDR3 contains 13 residues. The V end was cut by 7 bases, the J end by 5 bases, with 11 bases between. The DNA for the CDR3 is TGCGCCAGCAATCGGGGGGAGAATGAAAAACTGTTTTTT. This sequence encodes CASNRGENEKLFF.

This chain joins TRBV6-5 and TRBJ2-7, with D perhaps TRBD1 (5 bases). V was trimmed by 7 bases and J by 2 bases, leaving 15 bases between them. The CDR3 consists of 14 residues. Germline lookup yields CDR1 MNHEY and CDR2 SVGAGI. CDR3 bases: TGTGCCAGCACCCCCCGACAGCAGACCTACGAGCAGTACGTC. This sequence encodes CASTPRQQTYEQYV.

This clone appeared a single time. The chain recombines TRBV27 with TRBJ1-1; D may be TRBD1 (5 bases). Trimming left V 5 bases short and J 2 bases short, with 15 bases between. The CDR3 has 15 residues. Germline CDR1 MNHEY, CDR2 SMNVEV (reference sequence). The CDR3 DNA sequence: TGTGCCAGCAGTCTGACCGACAGACCCAACACTGAAGCTTTCTTT. It specifies CASSLTDRPNTEAFF.

V gene TRBV2 combines with J gene TRBJ1-5; no definite D call. The CDR3 runs to 14 residues. The germline V gene encodes CDR1 SNHLY and CDR2 FYNNEI. V lost 4 bases, J lost 0 bases, and 7 bases lay in between. CDR3 residues: CASSVRVSNQPQHF. In DNA form, the CDR3 reads TGTGCCAGCAGTGTACGGGTTAGCAATCAGCCCCAGCATTTT.

The chain employs TRBV9 and TRBJ2-3; D is uncertain. Germline V CDR1 and CDR2: SGDLS, YYNGEE. V gave up 8 bases and J gave up 5 bases, with 15 bases separating them. CDR3 size: 13 residues. Written as DNA, the CDR3 is TGTGCCAGTTCATGGGCGCCCAAAGATACGCAGTATTTT. Residues: CASSWAPKDTQYF.

Regarding this clone: This sample includes further DNA sequences coding for the same CDR3. The chain has TRBV12-3 or TRBV12-4 and TRBJ2-7; 8 nucleotides align to TRBD1. The CDR3 consists of 13 residues. The junction had 4 bases not matched to a gene; V was cut back by 6 bases and J by 3 bases. In DNA form, the CDR3 reads TGTGCCAGCAGCCCAGGACAGGGCTACGAGCAGTACGTC. Its translation is CASSPGQGYEQYV.

The count of this clone is one. The chain uses TRBV10-1 and TRBJ2-2; 7 bases fit TRBD1. J was trimmed by 2 bases and V by 8 bases; bases with no gene match: 2. The CDR3 runs to 13 residues. Germline CDR1 WNHNN, CDR2 SYGVQD (reference sequence). In nucleotides, the CDR3 is TGCGCCAGCCGGGACAGTAACACCGGGGAGCTGTTTTTT. Translation gives CASRDSNTGELFF.

J is TRBJ1-2 and V is TRBV7-2; TRBD1 is a possible D gene (6 bases). The CDR3 runs to 13 residues. V lost 5 bases to trimming and J lost 4 bases, with 11 bases between them. Per the germline V gene, CDR1 is SGHTA and CDR2 is FQGNSA. The CDR3 sequence: CASSGWTAYGYTF. CDR3 DNA: TGTGCCAGCAGCGGTTGGACAGCCTATGGCTACACCTTC.

The V call is TRBV13, the J call TRBJ2-5, with D perhaps TRBD2 (6 bases). The CDR3 length is 15 residues. V was cut by 5 bases and J by 5 bases, with 18 bases left in between. The V gene's germline CDR1 is PRHDT and CDR2 FYEKMQ (reference sequence). This CDR3 is CASSTRAGRGETQYF. CDR3 bases: TGTGCCAGCAGCACCCGGGCGGGAAGGGGTGAGACCCAGTACTTC.

This chain joins TRBV11-2 and TRBJ2-3; the match to TRBD1 covers 7 bases. J gave up 4 bases and V 2 bases, and 3 bases lay outside the gene matches. CDR1 is SGHAT and CDR2 is FQNNGV in the germline V gene. The CDR3 extends over 14 amino acids. Here the CDR3 reads CASSLYRGADTQYF. In DNA form, the CDR3 reads TGTGCCAGCAGCTTATACAGGGGCGCAGATACGCAGTATTTT. Full variable domain (rest looked up from reference TRBV11-2 and TRBJ2-3): EAGVAQSPRYKIIEKRQSVAFWCNPISGHATLYWYQQILGQGPKLLIQFQNNGVVDDSQLPKDRFSAERLKGVDSTLKIQPAKLEDSAVYLCASSLYRGADTQYFGPGTRLTVL.

This CDR3 reads CASSPLTSVKTQYF. CDR3 DNA sequence: TGTGCCAGCAGCCCACTGACTAGCGTGAAGACCCAGTACTTC. The chain links TRBV4-2 to TRBJ2-5; the match to TRBD2 covers 8 bases. The CDR3 runs to 14 residues. The trim removed 4 bases at V and 6 bases at J, leaving 7 bases unmatched. Per the germline V gene, CDR1 is LGHNA and CDR2 is YNFKEQ.

The chain uses TRBV5-5 and TRBJ1-1; TRBD1 aligns across 9 bases. CDR3 length: 14 amino acids. Germline values: CDR1 SGHKS, CDR2 YYEKEE (reference sequence). J gave up 8 bases and V 5 bases, and 10 bases lay outside the gene matches. CDR3 DNA: TGTGCCAGCAGTCCGAGACAGGGGGGATGGGAAGCTTTCTTT. It encodes CASSPRQGGWEAFF.

J is TRBJ2-5 and V is TRBV24-1; possible D gene TRBD1, 6 bases. This CDR3 is built from 15 residues. CDR1 and CDR2 from the germline V gene are KGHDR and SFDVKD. Trimming shortened V by 5 bases and J by 6 bases, and 18 bases separated the two germline ends. The CDR3: CATSAGQHSAKTQYF. The DNA of the CDR3 is TGTGCCACCAGTGCTGGACAGCACTCTGCAAAGACCCAGTACTTC.

The chain is built from TRBV15 and TRBJ2-2, with D hard to call. This CDR3 comprises 14 residues. V lost 3 bases and J lost 7, with 12 bases in between. CDR1 is LNHNV, CDR2 YYDKDF, per germline (reference sequence). CDR3 DNA sequence: TGTGCCACCAGCAGGGCTAGGCTCGGCGGGGAGCTGTTTTTT. Amino acids: CATSRARLGGELFF.

The rearrangement links TRBV10-3 to TRBJ1-2, with D possibly matching TRBD1 (5 bases). The CDR3 consists of 15 residues. The germline V and J ends were trimmed by 6 bases and 1 base, with 15 bases remaining between them. From germline, CDR1 is ENHRY and CDR2 SYGVKD. This CDR3 reads CAIRPSWGLNYGYTF. Here the CDR3 DNA reads TGTGCCATCAGGCCGTCTTGGGGCCTTAACTATGGCTACACCTTC.

The chain recombines TRBV24-1 with TRBJ2-2; TRBD1 aligns across 7 bases. The V and J ends lost 4 bases and 3 bases, in that order; junction bases with no gene match: 7. Germline-derived CDR1 and CDR2 are KGHDR and SFDVKD. The CDR3 length is 16 residues. The CDR3 DNA reads as TGTGCCACCAGTGACCCCAGACAGGGCGACACCGGGGAGCTGTTTTTT. Translated, it gives CATSDPRQGDTGELFF.

The chain carries TRBV6-5 and TRBJ2-7; D unresolved. The CDR3 contains 14 residues. V lost 3 bases to trimming and J lost 6 bases, with 15 bases between them. The germline CDR1 and CDR2 sequences are MNHEY and SVGAGI. The CDR3 nucleotides read TGTGCCAGCAGTTATAACCCCGCGTATAGCGAGCAGTACTTC. Translating it yields CASSYNPAYSEQYF.

The chain recombines TRBV7-2 with TRBJ1-2; D perhaps matches TRBD1 (5 bases). With 2 bases removed from V and 2 bases from J, the gap between germline ends came to 9 bases. CDR3 length equals 14 residues. In germline, CDR1 is SGHTA, CDR2 FQGNSA. Here the CDR3 reads CASSLQGLNYGYTF. For the CDR3, the DNA is TGTGCCAGCAGCTTACAGGGATTAAACTATGGCTACACCTTC. Full variable domain (rest looked up from reference TRBV7-2 and TRBJ1-2): GAGVSQSPSNKVTEKGKDVELRCDPISGHTALYWYRQSLGQGLEFLIYFQGNSAPDKSGLPSDRFSAERTGGSVSTLTIQRTQQEDSAVYLCASSLQGLNYGYTFGSGTRLTVV.